The TCR beta chain under discussion was sequenced for a study of blood T cell repertoires in COVID-19. Whole-study context: Acute and convalescent COVID-19 samples came from the United States, Italy and Spain.

Study members were between about 18 and 95 years old and lived in 24 US regions. Donors of Cohort 3 who recovered were those that had two negative PCRs, clearance, or symptom resolution. TCRdb's table, derived via immunoSEQ multiplex PCR, lists solely in-frame clones and lacks some. The repertoire consists of 300,000 to 350,000 clones, with approximately 86% occurring once and the leading ten covering around 8.9%. This clone was found many times. The CDR3 sequence is 19 residues long. Trimming left V 0 bases short and J 1 base short, with 21 bases between. Germline values: CDR1 SGHDN, CDR2 FVKESK. V and J are TRBV14 and TRBJ1-1; TRBD1 is a possible D gene (5 bases). This TCR derives from a woman aged 18-29 years who had recovered from COVID-19. Input material: PBMCs or T cells enriched from blood (not recorded which). CDR3 nucleotide sequence: TGTGCCAGCAGCCAAGATTATAGGAGTCAGGGTTGGGGGAACACTGAAGCTTTCTTT. It encodes CASSQDYRSQGWGNTEAFF.